By sample share, the clone carrying this TCR beta chain is medium-sized. Its antigen is still unknown. TCR libraries were built in bulk with a published protocol and specific TCR primers. TCRdb fed the PCR reads into MiXCR, producing one record per CDR3 protein. This table has about 40,000 distinct CDR3 sequences, 24% appearing once. The data were taken from a study of molecular identifiers for immune sequencing clone quantification. Whole-study findings and limits: Investigators reportedly could detect spiked Jurkat TCR RNA from one cell among approximately 1.1 million naive cells. In cases of identical TCR molecules sharing a barcode, highly expanded clone sizes could be underestimated. In CMV-specific effectors, clones above 20 copies held over 98% of molecules; naive, under 1%.

CDR1 is SGHTA, CDR2 FQGNSA, per germline. V shed 5 bases and J shed 1 base, with 19 bases lying between them. The CDR3 is made up of 17 amino acids. Sequencing was carried out using naive CD8+ T cells from blood, with Jurkat cell RNA spiked in. The subset: FACS-sorted CD8+CD4-CCR7+CD45RA+ naive T cells. The chain links TRBV7-2 to TRBJ2-3; no firm D call. This receptor was identified in a human donor in good health. Some libraries in this study had Jurkat cell RNA spiked in. CDR3 in amino acids: CASSPNPQVLGTDTQYF. CDR3 sequence (DNA): TGTGCCAGCAGCCCAAATCCTCAAGTACTGGGCACAGATACGCAGTATTTT. Based on the CDR3 plus reference TRBV7-2 and TRBJ2-3, the full variable domain is GAGVSQSPSNKVTEKGKDVELRCDPISGHTALYWYRQSLGQGLEFLIYFQGNSAPDKSGLPSDRFSAERTGGSVSTLTIQRTQQEDSAVYLCASSPNPQVLGTDTQYFGPGTRLTVL.